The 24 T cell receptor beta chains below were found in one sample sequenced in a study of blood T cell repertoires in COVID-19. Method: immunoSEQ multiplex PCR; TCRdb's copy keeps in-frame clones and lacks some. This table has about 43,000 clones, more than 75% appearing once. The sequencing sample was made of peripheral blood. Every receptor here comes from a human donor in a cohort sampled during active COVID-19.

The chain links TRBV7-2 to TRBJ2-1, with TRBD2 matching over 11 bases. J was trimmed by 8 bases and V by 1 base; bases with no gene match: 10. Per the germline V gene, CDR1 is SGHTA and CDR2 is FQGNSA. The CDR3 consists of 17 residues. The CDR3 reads CASSLEALAGGRDEQFF. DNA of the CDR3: TGTGCCAGCAGCTTAGAGGCTCTAGCGGGAGGCCGGGATGAGCAGTTCTTC. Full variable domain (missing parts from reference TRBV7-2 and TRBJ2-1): GAGVSQSPSNKVTEKGKDVELRCDPISGHTALYWYRQSLGQGLEFLIYFQGNSAPDKSGLPSDRFSAERTGGSVSTLTIQRTQQEDSAVYLCASSLEALAGGRDEQFFGPGTRLTVL.

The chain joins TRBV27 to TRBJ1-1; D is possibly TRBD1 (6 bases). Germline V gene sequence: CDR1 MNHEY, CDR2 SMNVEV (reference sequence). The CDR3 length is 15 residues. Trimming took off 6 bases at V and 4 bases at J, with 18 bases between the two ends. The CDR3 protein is CASRSLGGAGTEAFF. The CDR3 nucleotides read TGTGCCAGCAGATCCCTGGGGGGGGCGGGCACTGAAGCTTTCTTT.

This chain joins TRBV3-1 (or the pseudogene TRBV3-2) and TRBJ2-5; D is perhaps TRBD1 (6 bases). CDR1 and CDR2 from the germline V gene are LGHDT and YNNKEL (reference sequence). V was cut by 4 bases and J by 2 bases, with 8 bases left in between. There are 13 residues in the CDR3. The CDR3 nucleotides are TGTGCCAGCAGCCTTAGGGGGCAAGAGACCCAGTACTTC. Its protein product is CASSLRGQETQYF.

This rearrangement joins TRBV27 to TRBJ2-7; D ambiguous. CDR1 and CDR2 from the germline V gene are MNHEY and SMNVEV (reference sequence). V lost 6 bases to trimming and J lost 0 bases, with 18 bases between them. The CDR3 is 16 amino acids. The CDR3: CASSLSTGLSSYEQYF. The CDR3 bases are TGTGCCAGCAGCCTCTCGACGGGTTTGAGCTCCTACGAGCAGTACTTC.

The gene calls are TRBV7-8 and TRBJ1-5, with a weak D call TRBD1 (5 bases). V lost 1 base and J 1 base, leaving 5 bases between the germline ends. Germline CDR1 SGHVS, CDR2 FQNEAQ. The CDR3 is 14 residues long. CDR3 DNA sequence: TGTGCCAGCAGCTTAGACAGGAGCAATCAGCCCCAGCATTTT. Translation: CASSLDRSNQPQHF.

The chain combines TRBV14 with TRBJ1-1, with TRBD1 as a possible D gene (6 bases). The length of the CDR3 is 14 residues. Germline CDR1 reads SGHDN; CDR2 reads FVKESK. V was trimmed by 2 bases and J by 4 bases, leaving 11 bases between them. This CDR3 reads CASSQRQEGTEAFF. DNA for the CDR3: TGTGCCAGCAGCCAACGACAGGAAGGCACTGAAGCTTTCTTT. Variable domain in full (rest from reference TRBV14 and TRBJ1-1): EAGVTQFPSHSVIEKGQTVTLRCDPISGHDNLYWYRRVMGKEIKFLLHFVKESKQDESGMPNNRFLAERTGGTYSTLKVQPAELEDSGVYFCASSQRQEGTEAFFGQGTRLTVV.

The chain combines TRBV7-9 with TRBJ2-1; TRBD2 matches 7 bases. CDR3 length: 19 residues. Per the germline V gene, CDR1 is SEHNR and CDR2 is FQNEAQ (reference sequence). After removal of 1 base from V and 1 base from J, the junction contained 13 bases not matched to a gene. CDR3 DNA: TGTGCCAGCAGCTTAGTGGGGAGCGGGACCCCACGGTCCTACAATGAGCAGTTCTTC. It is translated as CASSLVGSGTPRSYNEQFF.

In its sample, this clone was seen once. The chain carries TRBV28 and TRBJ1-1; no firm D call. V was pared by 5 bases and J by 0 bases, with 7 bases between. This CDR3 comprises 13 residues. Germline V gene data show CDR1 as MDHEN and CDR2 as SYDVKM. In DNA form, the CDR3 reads TGTGCCAGCAGTCCCCCTGTGAACACTGAAGCTTTCTTT. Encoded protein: CASSPPVNTEAFF.

The CDR3 sequence is CASTPGFNYGYTF. CDR3 nucleotide sequence: TGTGCCAGCACCCCAGGGTTTAACTATGGCTACACCTTC. V is TRBV5-4 and J is TRBJ1-2; tentative D call: TRBD1 (5 bases). Germline V gene sequence: CDR1 SGHNT, CDR2 YYREEE (reference sequence). V was clipped by 6 bases and J by 1 base, with 10 bases between them. CDR3 size: 13 residues.

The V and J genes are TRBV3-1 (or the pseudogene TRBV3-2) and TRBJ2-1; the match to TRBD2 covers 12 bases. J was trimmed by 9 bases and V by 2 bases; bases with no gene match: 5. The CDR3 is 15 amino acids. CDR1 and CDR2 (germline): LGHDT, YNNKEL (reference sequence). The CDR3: CASSQSLAGGREQFF. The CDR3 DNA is TGTGCCAGCAGCCAATCTCTAGCGGGAGGGCGTGAGCAGTTCTTC.

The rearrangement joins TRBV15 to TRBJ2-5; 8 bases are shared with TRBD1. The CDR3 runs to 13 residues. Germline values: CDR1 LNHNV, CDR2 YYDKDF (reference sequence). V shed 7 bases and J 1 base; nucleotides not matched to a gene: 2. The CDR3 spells CATTTGAQETQYF. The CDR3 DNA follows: TGTGCCACCACGACAGGGGCCCAAGAGACCCAGTACTTC.

The DNA of the CDR3 is TGTGCCAGCGATTCCCAGCGATCAACCTACGAGCAGTACTTC. It specifies CASDSQRSTYEQYF. The chain joins TRBV28 to TRBJ2-7, with no clear D. The germline V gene encodes CDR1 MDHEN and CDR2 SYDVKM. The CDR3 sequence is 14 residues long. The V end lost 8 bases, the J end lost 2 bases, and 16 bases lay between the germline ends.

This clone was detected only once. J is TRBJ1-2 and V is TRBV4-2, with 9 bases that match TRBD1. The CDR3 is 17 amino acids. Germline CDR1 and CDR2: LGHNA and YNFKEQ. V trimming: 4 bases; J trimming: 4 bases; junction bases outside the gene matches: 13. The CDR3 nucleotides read TGTGCCAGCAGCCGACAGGGGGGAAATCAGGGGATCTATGGCTACACCTTC. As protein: CASSRQGGNQGIYGYTF.

CDR3 protein: CASSQDPIAGGSYEQYF. The CDR3 coding sequence is TGTGCCAGCAGCCAAGATCCAATAGCGGGAGGGTCCTACGAGCAGTACTTC. The chain couples TRBV14 to TRBJ2-7; the match to TRBD2 covers 11 bases. Per the germline V gene, CDR1 is SGHDN and CDR2 is FVKESK. The CDR3 has 17 residues. The trim removed 0 bases at V and 1 base at J, leaving 5 bases unmatched. Filled out from reference TRBV14 and TRBJ2-7, the complete variable domain reads EAGVTQFPSHSVIEKGQTVTLRCDPISGHDNLYWYRRVMGKEIKFLLHFVKESKQDESGMPNNRFLAERTGGTYSTLKVQPAELEDSGVYFCASSQDPIAGGSYEQYFGPGTRLTVT.

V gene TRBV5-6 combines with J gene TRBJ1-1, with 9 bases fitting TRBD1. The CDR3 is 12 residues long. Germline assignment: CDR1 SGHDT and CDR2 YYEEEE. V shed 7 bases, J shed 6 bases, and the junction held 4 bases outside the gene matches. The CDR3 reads CASRQGESEAFF. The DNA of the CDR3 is TGTGCCAGCCGACAGGGGGAATCTGAAGCTTTCTTT.

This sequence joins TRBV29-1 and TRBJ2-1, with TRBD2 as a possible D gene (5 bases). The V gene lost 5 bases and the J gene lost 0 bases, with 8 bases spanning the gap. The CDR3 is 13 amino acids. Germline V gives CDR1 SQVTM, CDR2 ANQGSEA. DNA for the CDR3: TGCAGCGTTCGACTAAGCTCCTACAATGAGCAGTTCTTC. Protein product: CSVRLSSYNEQFF.

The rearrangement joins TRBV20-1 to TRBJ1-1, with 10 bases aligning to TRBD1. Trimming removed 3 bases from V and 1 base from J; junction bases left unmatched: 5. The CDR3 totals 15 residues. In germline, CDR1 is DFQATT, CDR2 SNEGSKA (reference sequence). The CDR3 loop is CSASRDRGGNTEAFF. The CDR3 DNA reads TGCAGTGCTAGTAGGGACAGGGGAGGGAACACTGAAGCTTTCTTT.

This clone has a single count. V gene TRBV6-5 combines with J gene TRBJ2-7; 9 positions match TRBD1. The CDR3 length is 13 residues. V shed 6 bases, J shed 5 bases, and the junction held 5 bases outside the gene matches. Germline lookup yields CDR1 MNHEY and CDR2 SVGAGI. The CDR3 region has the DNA TGTGCCAGCAGCATGACAGGGGGGAACGAGCAGTACTTC. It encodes CASSMTGGNEQYF.

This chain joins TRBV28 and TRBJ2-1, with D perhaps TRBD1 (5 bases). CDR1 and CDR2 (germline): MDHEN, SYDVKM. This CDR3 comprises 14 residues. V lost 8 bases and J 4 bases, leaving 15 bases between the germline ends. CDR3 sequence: CASLRVFGYNEQFF. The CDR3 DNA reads TGTGCCAGCCTCAGGGTGTTTGGGTACAATGAGCAGTTCTTC.

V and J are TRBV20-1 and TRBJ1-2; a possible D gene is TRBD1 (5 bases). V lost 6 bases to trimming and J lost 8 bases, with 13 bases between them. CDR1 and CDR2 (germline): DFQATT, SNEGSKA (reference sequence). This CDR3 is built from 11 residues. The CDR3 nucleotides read TGCAGTGCACAGGACGGGTGGGGCTACACCTTC. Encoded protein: CSAQDGWGYTF.

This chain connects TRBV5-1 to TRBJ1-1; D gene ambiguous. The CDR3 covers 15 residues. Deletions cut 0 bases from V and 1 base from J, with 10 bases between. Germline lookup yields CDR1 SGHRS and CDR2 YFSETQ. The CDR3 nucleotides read TGCGCCAGCAGCTTGGAGGTCCCGGGGAACACTGAAGCTTTCTTT. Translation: CASSLEVPGNTEAFF.

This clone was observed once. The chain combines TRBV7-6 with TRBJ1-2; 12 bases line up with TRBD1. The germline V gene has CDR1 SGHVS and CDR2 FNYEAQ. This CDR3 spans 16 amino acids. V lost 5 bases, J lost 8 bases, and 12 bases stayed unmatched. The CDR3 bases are TGTGCCAGCAGCACGGGGACAGGGGGCTCGGTTTGGGGCTACACCTTC. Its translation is CASSTGTGGSVWGYTF. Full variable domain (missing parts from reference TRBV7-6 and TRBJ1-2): GAGVSQSPRYKVTKRGQDVALRCDPISGHVSLYWYRQALGQGPEFLTYFNYEAQQDKSGLPNDRFSAERPEGSISTLTIQRTEQRDSAMYRCASSTGTGGSVWGYTFGSGTRLTVV.

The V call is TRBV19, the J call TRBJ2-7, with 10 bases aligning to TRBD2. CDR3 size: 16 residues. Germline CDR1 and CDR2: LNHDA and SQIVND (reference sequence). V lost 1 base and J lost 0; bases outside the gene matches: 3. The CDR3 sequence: CASSIALAGSSYEQYF. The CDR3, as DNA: TGTGCCAGTAGTATAGCACTAGCGGGAAGCTCCTACGAGCAGTACTTC.

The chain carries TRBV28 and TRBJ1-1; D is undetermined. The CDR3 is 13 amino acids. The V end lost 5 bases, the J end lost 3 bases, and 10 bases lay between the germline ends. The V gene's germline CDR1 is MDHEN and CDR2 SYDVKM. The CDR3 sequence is CASSRTSDTEAFF. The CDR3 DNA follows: TGTGCCAGCAGTCGAACCTCAGACACTGAAGCTTTCTTT.